These 20 T cell receptor beta chains share one sample of origin, sequenced in a study of blood T cells in healthy people across ages. The authors ran a second PCR of about 6 to 11 cycles using a sample-barcoded 5' primer and a J-beta primer mix. TCRdb re-called the 5' RACE reads with MiXCR, one entry per CDR3 protein. Here the sample spans approximately 800,000 distinct CDR3 sequences, about 59% being singletons. The sample comprised blood. The receptors were sampled from a man younger than 45 in good health.

Turning to this clonotype: With a much larger clone just one base away, this may be a read error. The rearrangement uses TRBV7-2 and TRBJ2-7; a possible D gene is TRBD1 (6 bases). Judging by the DNA end, TRBJ2-5 fits better; the J call may be wrong. The germline CDR1 and CDR2 sequences are SGHTA and FQGNSA. This CDR3 region has 14 residues. This chain's CDR3 is CASSPGDKVETQYF. The CDR3 nucleotides are TGTGCCAGCAGCCCAGGGGACAAGGTAGAGACCCAGTACTTC.

The genes are TRBV12-3 or TRBV12-4 and TRBJ2-7, with unresolved D. The V and J ends lost 1 base and 7 bases respectively, with 11 bases between them. This CDR3 contains 13 residues. Here the CDR3 reads CASSLGGLREQYF. Written as DNA, the CDR3 is TGTGCCAGCAGTTTAGGTGGGTTGCGGGAGCAGTACTTC.

This clonotype was counted between two and nine times. V usage is TRBV20-1 and J usage is TRBJ1-5, with a tentative D call TRBD1 (6 bases). Trimming left V 6 bases short and J 3 bases short, with 15 bases between. This CDR3 region has 14 residues. Germline CDR1 DFQATT, CDR2 SNEGSKA (reference sequence). CDR3 sequence (DNA): TGCAGTGCAGCCGGGGGGGCAACCAATCAGCCCCAGCATTTT. This codes for CSAAGGATNQPQHF.

The genes are TRBV7-2 and TRBJ2-7; the D gene is possibly TRBD2 (6 bases). The CDR3 is made up of 15 amino acids. The V end lost 1 base, the J end lost 5 bases, and 15 bases lay between the germline ends. CDR1 is SGHTA and CDR2 is FQGNSA in the germline V gene. The CDR3 sequence: CASSLGLTSTHEQYF. CDR3 nucleotides: TGTGCCAGCAGCTTAGGTTTAACTAGCACGCACGAGCAGTACTTC. The full variable domain, in which reference TRBV7-2 and TRBJ2-7 provide the parts outside the CDR3, is GAGVSQSPSNKVTEKGKDVELRCDPISGHTALYWYRQSLGQGLEFLIYFQGNSAPDKSGLPSDRFSAERTGGSVSTLTIQRTQQEDSAVYLCASSLGLTSTHEQYFGPGTRLTVT.

This clonotype was counted between two and nine times. The genes are TRBV6-1 and TRBJ1-5; D is perhaps TRBD1 (5 bases). There are 17 residues in the CDR3. Germline CDR1 MNHNS, CDR2 SASEGT. The V end lost 9 bases, the J end lost 5 bases, and 26 bases lay between the germline ends. The CDR3 loop is CASSKNAGRLGDQPQHF. The DNA for the CDR3 is TGTGCCAGTAGTAAAAACGCGGGACGCCTAGGGGATCAGCCCCAGCATTTT.

The chain employs TRBV15 and TRBJ2-3; 7 nucleotides agree with TRBD2. The V gene's germline CDR1 is LNHNV and CDR2 YYDKDF (reference sequence). This CDR3 has 17 residues. V gave up 0 bases and J gave up 4 bases; unmatched junction bases: 10. This CDR3 reads CATSRDRLRGRSDTQYF. The DNA for the CDR3 is TGTGCCACCAGCAGAGATCGATTGCGGGGGAGGTCAGATACGCAGTATTTT. The entire variable domain, with the rest obtained from reference TRBV15 and TRBJ2-3, is as follows: DAMVIQNPRYQVTQFGKPVTLSCSQTLNHNVMYWYQQKSSQAPKLLFHYYDKDFNNEADTPDNFQSRRPNTSFCFLDIRSPGLGDTAMYLCATSRDRLRGRSDTQYFGPGTRLTVL.

J is TRBJ2-3 and V is TRBV20-1; 7 bases line up with TRBD2. Unmatched junction bases numbered 6, after V lost 4 bases and J lost 5 bases. The CDR3 totals 13 residues. Germline-derived CDR1 and CDR2 are DFQATT and SNEGSKA (reference sequence). CDR3 sequence: CSAMAGALDTQYF. The CDR3 bases are TGCAGTGCTATGGCGGGAGCGTTAGATACGCAGTATTTT.

This clonotype has a handful of counts. A single base separates this from a much larger clone, so it may be a read error. The chain links TRBV5-5 to TRBJ2-1, with 9 positions matching TRBD2. The tail of the sequence fits TRBJ2-7 better, so the J call may be wrong. Germline V lookup: CDR1 SGHKS, CDR2 YYEKEE (reference sequence). The CDR3 is 16 amino acids. For the CDR3, the DNA is TGTGCCAGCAGCCTCAGACTAGCGGTATCCTACAATGAGCAGTACTTC. This translates into CASSLRLAVSYNEQYF.

The CDR3 reads CASSLWGLGQPQHF. The DNA for the CDR3 is TGTGCCAGCAGTTTGTGGGGGCTCGGTCAGCCCCAGCATTTT. The chain is built from TRBV12-3 or TRBV12-4 and TRBJ1-5; a possible D gene is TRBD1 (6 bases). The V end lost 3 bases, the J end lost 6 bases, and 12 bases lay between the germline ends. The CDR3 contains 14 residues.

This clonotype has only a few counts. The chain has TRBV9 and TRBJ2-5, with 7 bases aligning to TRBD1. The CDR3 is 15 residues long. V shed 0 bases and J 3 bases; nucleotides not matched to a gene: 5. CDR1 is SGDLS, CDR2 YYNGEE, per germline. The CDR3 loop is CASSVATGVKETQYF. DNA of the CDR3: TGTGCCAGCAGCGTAGCTACAGGGGTAAAAGAGACCCAGTACTTC.

This chain connects TRBV6-5 to TRBJ2-4; 8 bases map to TRBD1. The DNA end lines up better with TRBJ2-7; the J call may be wrong. The CDR3 sequence is 15 residues long. Germline CDR1 MNHEY, CDR2 SVGAGI. CDR3: CASSPSTGVAYEQYF. CDR3 DNA sequence: TGTGCCAGCAGCCCCTCGACAGGGGTTGCCTACGAGCAGTACTTC.

V usage is TRBV7-9 and J usage is TRBJ1-4; D call uncertain. V was shortened by 1 base and J by 2 bases, with 11 bases between the two germline ends. The CDR3 loop spans 16 amino acids. Germline CDR1 is SEHNR and CDR2 is FQNEAQ (reference sequence). The chain's CDR3 is CASSLGPQFTNEKLFF. Written as DNA, the CDR3 is TGTGCCAGCAGCTTAGGGCCACAGTTTACTAATGAAAAACTGTTTTTT.

The rearrangement joins TRBV7-2 to TRBJ2-4, with D perhaps matching TRBD2 (6 bases). The germline V and J ends were trimmed by 5 bases and 8 bases, with 13 bases remaining between them. Germline CDR1 and CDR2: SGHTA and FQGNSA. There are 13 residues in the CDR3. CDR3: CASSQNIADIQYF. The CDR3 DNA follows: TGTGCCAGCAGCCAAAATATAGCGGACATTCAGTACTTC.

This clonotype has only a few counts. V gene TRBV6-5 combines with J gene TRBJ2-1; 10 bases match TRBD2. V trimming: 4 bases; J trimming: 4 bases; junction bases outside the gene matches: 7. The CDR3 is 16 residues long. Germline CDR1 is MNHEY and CDR2 is SVGAGI. The CDR3 spells CASSSPSGGAYNEQFF. In nucleotides, the CDR3 is TGTGCCAGCAGTTCACCTAGCGGGGGTGCATACAATGAGCAGTTCTTC.

The rearrangement joins TRBV5-5 to TRBJ2-4; D is possibly TRBD1 (5 bases). This CDR3 region has 16 residues. The ends were cut back, 4 bases at V and 0 bases at J, with 14 bases in the middle. The germline V gene has CDR1 SGHKS and CDR2 YYEKEE (reference sequence). CDR3: CASSLDRALAKNIQYF. The CDR3 region has the DNA TGTGCCAGCAGCCTAGACAGAGCCCTAGCCAAAAACATTCAGTACTTC.

This clonotype was detected only once. This chain connects TRBV9 to TRBJ2-1, with a possible D match to TRBD1 (5 bases). The DNA end is more similar to TRBJ2-7, so the J call may be wrong. The CDR3 spans 14 residues. CDR1 is SGDLS, CDR2 YYNGEE, per germline. The CDR3 is CASSLGVAGREQYF. CDR3 coding DNA: TGTGCCAGCAGCCTCGGCGTCGCAGGGCGGGAGCAGTACTTC.

V is TRBV29-1 and J is TRBJ2-1, with TRBD2 identical over 15 bases. The CDR3 consists of 13 residues. After removal of 7 bases from V and 7 bases from J, the junction contained 2 bases not matched to a gene. The germline V gene has CDR1 SQVTM and CDR2 ANQGSEA. CDR3 DNA: TGCAGCGCGGGGACTAGCGGGGGGAATGAGCAGTTCTTC. It translates to CSAGTSGGNEQFF.

The genes are TRBV29-1 and TRBJ2-6; D ambiguous. CDR3 length equals 15 residues. Trimming removed 5 bases at V and 0 bases at J, with 11 bases between. Germline lookup yields CDR1 SQVTM and CDR2 ANQGSEA. As DNA, the CDR3 is TGCAGCGTTTGGACCTTGAGCTCTGGGGCCAACGTCCTGACTTTC. Protein product: CSVWTLSSGANVLTF.

This clonotype was counted a single time. This chain joins TRBV5-1 and TRBJ2-5; 10 nucleotides align to TRBD1. The DNA end is a closer match to TRBJ2-7, so the J assignment may be wrong. The CDR3 sequence is 15 residues long. The germline V gene encodes CDR1 SGHRS and CDR2 YFSETQ. The CDR3 here is CASSPEGQGIYEQYF. CDR3 nucleotide sequence: TGCGCCAGCAGCCCGGAGGGACAGGGGATCTACGAGCAGTACTTC.

In its sample, this clonotype was seen a few times. The chain recombines TRBV9 with TRBJ2-3, with D possibly being TRBD1 (5 bases). CDR3 size: 16 residues. Germline V gives CDR1 SGDLS, CDR2 YYNGEE. The V end lost 0 bases, the J end lost 3 bases, and 14 bases lay between the germline ends. The CDR3 DNA reads as TGTGCCAGCAGCGTAGAAAGACAGAGACCGACAGATACGCAGTATTTT. Residues: CASSVERQRPTDTQYF.